The rows below give T cell receptor beta chains drawn from one sample of a study of blood T cell repertoires in COVID-19. Using immunoSEQ multiplex PCR, the repertoire was profiled, and TCRdb retains in-frame clones only, with some absent. The sample has about 150,000 clones; around 87% are singletons. The specimen was peripheral blood. These receptors came from an elderly man with acute or convalescent COVID-19. Both conserved end residues are part of each CDR3. A D gene is named only where the DNA matches it firmly. Where a row states a size, it is once, few, many or the class of an expanded clone; other rows omit it.

j_call | clone_size | d_call | v_call | cdr3_length | cdr3_aa | cdr3_nt
TRBJ1-3 | once | . | TRBV5-8 | 15 | CASSLGPVEGNTIYF | TGTGCCAGCAGCTTGGGGCCAGTGGAGGGAAACACCATATATTTT
TRBJ2-7 | few | TRBD1 | TRBV14 | 15 | CASSQVETGFYEQYF | TGTGCCAGCAGCCAAGTTGAGACAGGGTTCTACGAGCAGTACTTC
TRBJ2-2 | . | TRBD2 | TRBV18 | 18 | CASSQMTSGGSNTGELFF | TGTGCCAGCTCACAAATGACTAGCGGAGGGTCGAACACCGGGGAGCTGTTTTTT
TRBJ1-6 | . | . | TRBV11-2 | 14 | CASSLIWGDSPLHF | TGTGCCAGCAGCTTAATTTGGGGGGATTCACCCCTCCACTTT
TRBJ1-2 | . | . | TRBV6-1 | 15 | CASSEGQFPNYGYTF | TGTGCCAGCAGTGAAGGACAGTTCCCTAACTATGGCTACACCTTC
TRBJ2-7 | . | TRBD1 | TRBV11-1 | 13 | CASSLRTGVEQYF | TGTGCCAGCAGCCTCAGGACAGGGGTCGAGCAGTACTTC
TRBJ2-1 | . | TRBD2 | TRBV27 | 16 | CASSRWASGPYNEQFF | TGTGCCAGCAGTCGCTGGGCTAGCGGTCCCTACAATGAGCAGTTCTTC
TRBJ2-3 | . | . | TRBV2 | 15 | CASRSGAITTDTQYF | TGTGCCAGCAGATCAGGGGCGATCACCACAGATACGCAGTATTTT
TRBJ1-2 | . | . | TRBV11-2 | 14 | CASSLVGDNYGYTF | TGTGCCAGCAGCTTAGTCGGGGATAACTATGGCTACACCTTC
TRBJ2-5 | . | TRBD1 | TRBV7-8 | 14 | CASSLETGAETQYF | TGTGCCAGCAGCTTAGAGACAGGGGCAGAGACCCAGTACTTC
TRBJ1-3 | . | . | TRBV7-8 | 12 | CASSRGGNTIYF | TGTGCCAGCAGCCGGGGCGGAAACACCATATATTTT
TRBJ2-5 | . | TRBD1 | TRBV18 | 15 | CASSPEGAGLETQYF | TGTGCCAGCTCACCAGAGGGGGCAGGGTTGGAGACCCAGTACTTC
TRBJ2-4 | . | TRBD2 | TRBV6-2/TRBV6-3 | 15 | CASSIEGPRGNIQYF | TGTGCCAGCAGTATTGAGGGACCGCGGGGGAACATTCAGTACTTC
TRBJ1-4 | . | . | TRBV6-5 | 13 | CASSYQVNEKLFF | TGTGCCAGCAGTTATCAGGTTAATGAAAAACTGTTTTTT
TRBJ2-1 | . | . | TRBV7-9 | 14 | CASRRQSSYNEQFF | TGTGCCAGCAGGCGGCAGAGCTCCTACAATGAGCAGTTCTTC
TRBJ1-1 | . | TRBD1 | TRBV3-1/TRBV3-2 | 17 | CASSLSGTGSWNTEAFF | TGTGCCAGCAGCCTTTCCGGGACAGGGAGTTGGAACACTGAAGCTTTCTTT
TRBJ1-4 | . | . | TRBV5-5 | 15 | CASTLGGGANEKLFF | TGTGCCAGCACCCTGGGGGGGGGTGCTAATGAAAAACTGTTTTTT
TRBJ2-1 | . | . | TRBV29-1 | 14 | CSVATASSYNEQFF | TGCAGCGTGGCGACAGCCTCCTCCTACAATGAGCAGTTCTTC
TRBJ2-2 | . | . | TRBV7-3 | 15 | CASSLNGQYTGELFF | TGTGCCAGCAGCTTAAATGGCCAGTACACCGGGGAGCTGTTTTTT
TRBJ2-7 | few | . | TRBV25-1 | 16 | CASSDAGRGRGDEQYF | TGTGCCAGCAGTGATGCCGGTAGGGGCAGGGGGGACGAGCAGTACTTC
TRBJ2-1 | . | TRBD1 | TRBV30 | 14 | CAWEQGFSYNEQFF | TGTGCCTGGGAACAGGGGTTCTCCTACAATGAGCAGTTCTTC
TRBJ2-5 | . | TRBD2 | TRBV5-6 | 15 | CASSLDRGVQETQYF | TGTGCCAGCAGCTTGGATCGGGGGGTCCAAGAGACCCAGTACTTC
TRBJ2-2 | . | TRBD1 | TRBV6-5 | 15 | CASSFGQGNTGELFF | TGTGCCAGCAGTTTTGGACAGGGCAACACCGGGGAGCTGTTTTTT
TRBJ2-5 | once | TRBD2 | TRBV27 | 15 | CASSFSVWGGETQYF | TGTGCCAGCAGTTTCTCCGTTTGGGGGGGGGAGACCCAGTACTTC
TRBJ2-5 | . | . | TRBV2 | 14 | CASSLVVLLETQYF | TGTGCCAGCAGTTTGGTAGTTTTATTAGAGACCCAGTACTTC
TRBJ1-6 | . | TRBD1 | TRBV3-1/TRBV3-2 | 14 | CASSPGQGNSPLHF | TGTGCCAGCAGCCCGGGACAGGGTAATTCACCCCTCCACTTT
TRBJ1-5 | few | TRBD1 | TRBV4-1 | 17 | CASSPYYGDSSNQPQHF | TGCGCCAGCAGCCCATACTACGGGGACAGCAGCAATCAGCCCCAGCATTTT
TRBJ2-3 | . | TRBD1 | TRBV19 | 16 | CASSIGGTVSTDTQYF | TGTGCCAGTAGTATAGGGGGGACAGTAAGCACAGATACGCAGTATTTT
TRBJ2-5 | once | . | TRBV19 | 11 | CATRRQETQYF | TGTGCCACCCGGAGGCAAGAGACCCAGTACTTC
TRBJ2-5 | . | TRBD2 | TRBV6-2/TRBV6-3 | 16 | CASSYALLAGELAQYF | TGTGCCAGCAGTTACGCGCTTCTAGCGGGGGAGTTGGCCCAGTACTTC
TRBJ2-1 | once | TRBD1 | TRBV5-1 | 15 | CASSSGTGGADEQFF | TGCGCCAGCAGCTCCGGGACAGGGGGCGCGGATGAGCAGTTCTTC
TRBJ2-1 | . | TRBD2 | TRBV9 | 15 | CASSVGSGPYNEQFF | TGTGCCAGCAGCGTAGGTAGCGGGCCCTACAATGAGCAGTTCTTC
TRBJ1-4 | . | . | TRBV28 | 13 | CASRRATNEKLFF | TGTGCCAGCAGGAGGGCAACTAATGAAAAACTGTTTTTT
TRBJ1-5 | . | TRBD1 | TRBV7-9 | 18 | CASSFTGTGVGGNQPQHF | TGTGCCAGCAGTTTCACCGGGACAGGGGTTGGAGGCAATCAGCCCCAGCATTTT
TRBJ2-1 | . | TRBD2 | TRBV28 | 17 | CASSWPLSGRVDREQFF | TGTGCCAGCAGTTGGCCGCTAAGCGGGAGGGTGGACCGTGAGCAGTTCTTC
TRBJ2-3 | . | TRBD1 | TRBV24-1 | 14 | CATSDYRGTDTQYF | TGTGCCACCAGTGATTACAGGGGGACAGATACGCAGTATTTT
TRBJ1-2 | once | TRBD1 | TRBV6-6 | 16 | CASSGLTGDPIYGYTF | TGTGCCAGCAGTGGCCTAACAGGGGATCCGATCTATGGCTACACCTTC